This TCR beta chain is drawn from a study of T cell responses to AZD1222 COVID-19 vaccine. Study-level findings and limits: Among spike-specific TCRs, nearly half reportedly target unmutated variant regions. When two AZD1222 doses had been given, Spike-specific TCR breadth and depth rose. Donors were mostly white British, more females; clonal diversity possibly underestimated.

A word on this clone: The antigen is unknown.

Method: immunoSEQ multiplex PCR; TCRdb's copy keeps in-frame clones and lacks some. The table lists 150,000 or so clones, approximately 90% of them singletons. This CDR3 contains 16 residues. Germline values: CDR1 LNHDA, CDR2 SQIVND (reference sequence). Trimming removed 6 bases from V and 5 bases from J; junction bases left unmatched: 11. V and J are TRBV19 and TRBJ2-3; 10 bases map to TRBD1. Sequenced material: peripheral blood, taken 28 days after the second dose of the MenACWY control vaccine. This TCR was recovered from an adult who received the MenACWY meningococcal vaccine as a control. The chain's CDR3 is CASRGTYGQGGDTQYF. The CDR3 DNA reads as TGTGCCAGTAGGGGAACCTATGGACAGGGGGGAGATACGCAGTATTTT.